One and the same sample provided the 23 T cell receptor beta chains below, sequenced in a study of shared clonotypes between healthy human individuals. Clones were sequenced by immunoSEQ multiplex PCR, and TCRdb holds only the in-frame ones, with some missing. The table has about 1.5 million clones, over 95% seen once. The sample comprised naive CD4+ T cells sorted from blood. Described subset: CD45RA+ positively selected. The receptors come from a man aged 30 to 45 in good health.

This chain connects TRBV7-2 to TRBJ2-7, with TRBD1 as a possible D gene (5 bases). This CDR3 region has 15 residues. Between the trimmed V and J ends, which lost 5 bases and 6 bases, there was a span of 20 bases. Germline V gives CDR1 SGHTA, CDR2 FQGNSA. CDR3 coding DNA: TGTGCCAGCAGCCCCGGACACCAACGCTACTCCGAGCAGTACTTC. Translated, it gives CASSPGHQRYSEQYF.

V is TRBV27 and J is TRBJ2-1; no firm D call. V lost 2 bases to trimming and J lost 2 bases, with 10 bases between them. The germline V gene encodes CDR1 MNHEY and CDR2 SMNVEV (reference sequence). The CDR3 runs to 15 residues. CDR3 DNA sequence: TGTGCCAGCAGTTTAATTGCGATAACCTACAATGAGCAGTTCTTC. It encodes CASSLIAITYNEQFF.

V usage is TRBV29-1 and J usage is TRBJ2-2; no definite D call. Germline values: CDR1 SQVTM, CDR2 ANQGSEA. The CDR3 consists of 14 residues. The ends were cut back, 1 base at V and 7 bases at J, with 13 bases in the middle. In nucleotides, the CDR3 is TGCAGCGTTGAAGCCACCTCTGGTGGCGGGGAGCTGTTTTTT. Translated: CSVEATSGGGELFF.

The chain recombines TRBV9 with TRBJ2-1; D might be TRBD1 (6 bases). Trimming took 0 bases from V and 6 from J, leaving 10 bases between them. CDR1 is SGDLS and CDR2 is YYNGEE in the germline V gene. The CDR3 consists of 14 residues. This CDR3 is CASSVVSGANEQFF. CDR3 in DNA: TGTGCCAGCAGCGTAGTTTCAGGGGCCAATGAGCAGTTCTTC.

The chain links TRBV6-6 to TRBJ2-1, with D possibly being TRBD1 or TRBD2 (5 bases each). Germline V gene data show CDR1 as MNHNY and CDR2 as SVGAGI (reference sequence). V was pared by 8 bases and J by 2 bases, with 13 bases between. CDR3 length: 14 residues. The CDR3 reads CASLRDGTYNEQFF. CDR3 sequence (DNA): TGTGCCAGCCTCCGGGACGGTACCTACAATGAGCAGTTCTTC.

This clone was seen once. V gene TRBV9 combines with J gene TRBJ2-1; 14 nucleotides match TRBD2. The V gene's germline CDR1 is SGDLS and CDR2 YYNGEE. The CDR3 consists of 15 residues. J was trimmed by 9 bases and V by 0 bases; bases with no gene match: 2. The CDR3 DNA reads as TGTGCCAGCAGCGTAGAGGGACTAGCGGGAGTTGAGCAGTTCTTC. It encodes CASSVEGLAGVEQFF.

This chain connects TRBV6-4 to TRBJ2-3, with 10 nucleotides matching TRBD1. With 5 bases clipped from V and 4 bases from J, the junction kept 3 bases outside the gene matches. Germline values: CDR1 MRHNA, CDR2 SNTAGT. This CDR3 has 14 residues. The CDR3 sequence is CASSLGQGSDTQYF. In DNA form, the CDR3 reads TGTGCCAGCAGTTTGGGACAGGGGTCAGATACGCAGTATTTT.

Here the CDR3 DNA reads TGTGCCAGTAGTTTGGGACTAGCGGAAAGCTCCTACGAGCAGTACTTC. Amino acid sequence: CASSLGLAESSYEQYF. The chain has TRBV19 and TRBJ2-7, with 11 bases aligning to TRBD2. The CDR3 extends over 16 amino acids. The germline V gene encodes CDR1 LNHDA and CDR2 SQIVND (reference sequence). V trimming: 5 bases; J trimming: 0 bases; junction bases outside the gene matches: 6.

V gene TRBV27 combines with J gene TRBJ2-7; unclear D gene. The V and J ends lost 5 bases and 6 bases respectively, with 14 bases between them. Germline loops: CDR1 MNHEY, CDR2 SMNVEV (reference sequence). There are 13 residues in the CDR3. CDR3: CASSPLLSVEQYF. As DNA, the CDR3 is TGTGCCAGCAGTCCGCTTCTGTCTGTCGAGCAGTACTTC.

The V and J genes are TRBV19 and TRBJ1-1, with D unresolved. Trimming took off 6 bases at V and 6 bases at J, with 14 bases between the two ends. The germline V gene has CDR1 LNHDA and CDR2 SQIVND (reference sequence). The CDR3 runs 13 residues. The chain's CDR3 is CASRDLGHPEAFF. CDR3 DNA sequence: TGTGCCAGTAGGGACCTTGGGCACCCTGAAGCTTTCTTT.

This chain links TRBV4-1 with TRBJ2-5, with D perhaps matching TRBD1 (6 bases). CDR1 and CDR2 (germline): MGHRA, YSYEKL. The CDR3 totals 15 residues. The germline V and J ends were trimmed by 8 bases and 3 bases, with 19 bases remaining between them. DNA of the CDR3: TGCGCCAGCTTCCCCCGGGCCAGGGGAGAAGAGACCCAGTACTTC. This gives the protein CASFPRARGEETQYF.

J is TRBJ2-2 and V is TRBV6-1, with no clear D. The CDR3 extends over 13 amino acids. Trimming removed 1 base from V and 6 bases from J, with 6 bases in between. In germline, CDR1 is MNHNS, CDR2 SASEGT. CDR3: CASSEVRPGELFF. In DNA form, the CDR3 reads TGTGCCAGCAGTGAAGTCAGACCCGGGGAGCTGTTTTTT.

Here the CDR3 reads CASSDMDSPLHF. The CDR3 DNA reads as TGTGCCAGCAGCGACATGGATTCACCCCTCCACTTT. V gene TRBV9 combines with J gene TRBJ1-6, with D unresolved. Germline CDR1 SGDLS, CDR2 YYNGEE. There are 12 residues in the CDR3. The V and J ends lost 3 bases and 8 bases respectively, with 6 bases between them.

The rearrangement links TRBV28 to TRBJ2-1; D is uncertain. The V gene lost 2 bases and the J gene lost 7 bases, with 15 bases spanning the gap. Germline CDR1 MDHEN, CDR2 SYDVKM. The CDR3 loop spans 15 amino acids. The CDR3 reads CASSLRRVFGNEQFF. CDR3 sequence (DNA): TGTGCCAGCAGTTTACGTCGCGTGTTTGGGAATGAGCAGTTCTTC. Complete variable domain (other parts from reference TRBV28 and TRBJ2-1): DVKVTQSSRYLVKRTGEKVFLECVQDMDHENMFWYRQDPGLGLRLIYFSYDVKMKEKGDIPEGYSVSREKKERFSLILESASTNQTSMYLCASSLRRVFGNEQFFGPGTRLTVL.

The chain employs TRBV19 and TRBJ2-5, with D perhaps TRBD2 (6 bases). The CDR3 covers 13 residues. The germline gives CDR1 LNHDA, CDR2 SQIVND (reference sequence). V dropped 5 bases and J dropped 3 bases, with 10 bases sitting between them. This chain's CDR3 is CASSWDSEETQYF. CDR3 nucleotide sequence: TGTGCCAGTAGTTGGGACTCCGAAGAGACCCAGTACTTC.

This clone appeared once. This same CDR3 is encoded by further DNA sequences in the sample. This chain connects TRBV5-4 to TRBJ1-3; D is possibly TRBD1 (6 bases). The CDR3 loop spans 14 amino acids. Deletions cut 2 bases from V and 4 bases from J, with 10 bases between. Germline values: CDR1 SGHNT, CDR2 YYREEE (reference sequence). The CDR3 is CASSLGGTGNTIYF. The DNA for the CDR3 is TGTGCCAGCAGCTTAGGGGGAACGGGAAACACCATATATTTT.

The chain has TRBV5-6 and TRBJ1-2; D remains ambiguous. The CDR3 runs to 11 residues. The V and J ends lost 0 bases and 12 bases respectively, with 9 bases between them. Germline V CDR1 and CDR2: SGHDT, YYEEEE. The CDR3 region is CASSLGQENTF. The DNA of the CDR3 is TGTGCCAGCAGCTTGGGGCAGGAAAACACCTTC.

This chain's CDR3 is CASSESLLAGVNEQYF. CDR3 sequence (DNA): TGCGCCAGCAGTGAGTCCCTGCTAGCGGGAGTGAACGAGCAGTACTTC. The rearrangement links TRBV10-1 to TRBJ2-7; 10 nucleotides match TRBD2. The CDR3 contains 16 residues. Germline V CDR1 and CDR2: WNHNN, SYGVQD (reference sequence). Trimming removed 0 bases from V and 5 bases from J; junction bases left unmatched: 7.

The rearrangement joins TRBV2 to TRBJ2-2; TRBD2 aligns across 8 bases. The V and J ends lost 5 bases and 6 bases, in that order; junction bases with no gene match: 11. Germline V gene sequence: CDR1 SNHLY, CDR2 FYNNEI. The CDR3 has 16 residues. The CDR3 DNA is TGTGCCAGCAGTATGGCCCTCACGGGAGGGGCCGGGGAGCTGTTTTTT. This encodes CASSMALTGGAGELFF.

J is TRBJ2-7 and V is TRBV5-6, with 15 bases aligning to TRBD2. With V trimmed by 0 bases and J by 6 bases, 1 base remained unmatched. The CDR3 is 15 residues long. The germline V gene encodes CDR1 SGHDT and CDR2 YYEEEE. The CDR3 here is CASSLGGLAGGEQYF. DNA for the CDR3: TGTGCCAGCAGCTTGGGGGGACTAGCGGGAGGCGAGCAGTACTTC.

The V and J genes are TRBV12-5 and TRBJ2-3, with D hard to call. The germline V gene has CDR1 LGHNT and CDR2 FRNRAP. CDR3 length: 12 amino acids. Trimming removed 7 bases from V and 9 bases from J, with 14 bases in between. The CDR3 DNA follows: TGTGCTAGTGCCACGAAAGGAGACACGCAGTATTTT. Its protein product is CASATKGDTQYF.

This clone was observed a single time. The chain recombines TRBV9 with TRBJ1-2; D ambiguous. The V gene lost 0 bases and the J gene lost 2 bases, with 11 bases spanning the gap. In germline, CDR1 is SGDLS, CDR2 YYNGEE. This CDR3 spans 15 amino acids. The CDR3 protein is CASSVGSGSNYGYTF. CDR3 coding DNA: TGTGCCAGCAGCGTAGGTTCAGGATCGAACTATGGCTACACCTTC.

The chain recombines TRBV29-1 with TRBJ1-1; 7 bases agree with TRBD1. The J segment lost 0 bases and the V segment lost 5 bases, leaving 3 bases of the junction unmatched. The CDR3 runs 13 residues. The germline V gene has CDR1 SQVTM and CDR2 ANQGSEA. CDR3 DNA: TGCAGCGTTTCGACAGGGATGAACACTGAAGCTTTCTTT. It encodes CSVSTGMNTEAFF. The entire variable domain, with the rest obtained from reference TRBV29-1 and TRBJ1-1, is as follows: SAVISQKPSRDICQRGTSLTIQCQVDSQVTMMFWYRQQPGQSLTLIATANQGSEATYESGFVIDKFPISRPNLTFSTLTVSNMSPEDSSIYLCSVSTGMNTEAFFGQGTRLTVV.